This T cell receptor (beta chain) is from a study of T cell changes during pregnancy in multiple sclerosis. Profiling relied on immunoSEQ multiplex PCR, and the TCRdb table lists in-frame clones only, not all of them. Among approximately 100,000 clones, 90% to 95% were seen once, and the ten largest hold about 1%. The TCR was taken from a female donor with multiple sclerosis, enrolled in a pregnancy study. Sequencing was performed on peripheral blood, taken before pregnancy.

CDR3 DNA: TGTGCCACCAGCAGAGGTCCGTACAATGAGCAGTTCTTC. The encoded protein is CATSRGPYNEQFF. The rearrangement joins TRBV15 to TRBJ2-1; D is undetermined. Germline CDR1 LNHNV, CDR2 YYDKDF (reference sequence). V was cut by 1 base and J by 4 bases, with 5 bases left in between. The CDR3 is 13 amino acids.